This T cell receptor (beta chain) was captured in a study of T-cell memory formation after mild COVID-19. The wider study: TCR clustering was largely donor specific.

TCRdb itself ran the 5' RACE reads through MiXCR, one entry per CDR3 protein. The table records around 420,000 distinct CDR3 sequences, less than 25% of them present only once. This CDR3 region has 15 residues. J gave up 2 bases and V 4 bases, and 7 bases lay outside the gene matches. The V gene's germline CDR1 is SGDLS and CDR2 YYNGEE. Study-level results: The authors did not confirm SARS-CoV-2 specificity of second-wave clones peaking day 37.

This clonotype has more than one count but fewer than ten. What it recognizes is unknown. The chain joins TRBV9 to TRBJ2-7; 9 positions match TRBD1. What was sequenced was PBMCs or a T cell subset sorted from them (not recorded which). This receptor was obtained from an adult woman who had mild COVID-19 (a few samples of this study predate the infection). Cell type and time point are not known. The CDR3 here is CASSPLDRGPYEQYF. CDR3 nucleotide sequence: TGTGCCAGCAGCCCCTTGGACAGGGGTCCCTACGAGCAGTACTTC. Together with reference TRBV9 and TRBJ2-7, the CDR3 gives the full variable domain: DSGVTQTPKHLITATGQRVTLRCSPRSGDLSVYWYQQSLDQGLQFLIQYYNGEERAKGNILERFSAQQFPDLHSELNLSSLELGDSALYFCASSPLDRGPYEQYFGPGTRLTVT.